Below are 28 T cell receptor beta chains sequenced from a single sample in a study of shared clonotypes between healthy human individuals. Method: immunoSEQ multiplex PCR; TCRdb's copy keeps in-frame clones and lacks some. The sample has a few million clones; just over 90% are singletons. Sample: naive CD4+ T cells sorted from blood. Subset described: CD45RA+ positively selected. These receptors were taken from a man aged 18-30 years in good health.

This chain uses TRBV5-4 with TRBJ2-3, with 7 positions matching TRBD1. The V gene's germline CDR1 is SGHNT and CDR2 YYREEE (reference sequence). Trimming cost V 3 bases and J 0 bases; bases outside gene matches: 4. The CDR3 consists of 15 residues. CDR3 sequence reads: CASSSPGQSTDTQYF. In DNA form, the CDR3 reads TGTGCCAGCAGCTCACCGGGACAGAGCACAGATACGCAGTATTTT. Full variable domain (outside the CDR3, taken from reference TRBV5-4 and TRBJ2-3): ETGVTQSPTHLIKTRGQQVTLRCSSQSGHNTVSWYQQALGQGPQFIFQYYREEENGRGNFPPRFSGLQFPNYSSELNVNALELDDSALYLCASSSPGQSTDTQYFGPGTRLTVL.

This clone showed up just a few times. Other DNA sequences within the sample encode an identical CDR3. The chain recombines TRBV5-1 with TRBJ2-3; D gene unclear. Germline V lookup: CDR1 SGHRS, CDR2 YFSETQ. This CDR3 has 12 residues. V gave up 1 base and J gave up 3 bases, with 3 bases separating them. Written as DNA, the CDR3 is TGCGCCAGCAGCTTGCAAACAGATACGCAGTATTTT. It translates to CASSLQTDTQYF.

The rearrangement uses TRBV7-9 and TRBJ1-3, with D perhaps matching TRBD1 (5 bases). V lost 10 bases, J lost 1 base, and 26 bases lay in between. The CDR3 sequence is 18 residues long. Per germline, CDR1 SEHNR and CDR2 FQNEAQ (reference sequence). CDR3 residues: CATGPGTDQWGSGNTIYF. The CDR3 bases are TGTGCCACCGGCCCGGGGACCGATCAATGGGGGTCTGGAAACACCATATATTTT.

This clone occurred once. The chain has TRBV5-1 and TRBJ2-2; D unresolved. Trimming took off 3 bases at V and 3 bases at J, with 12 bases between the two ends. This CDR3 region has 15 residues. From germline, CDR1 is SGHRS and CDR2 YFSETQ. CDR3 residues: CASSSTPVDTGELFF. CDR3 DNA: TGCGCCAGCAGCTCTACACCCGTAGACACCGGGGAGCTGTTTTTT. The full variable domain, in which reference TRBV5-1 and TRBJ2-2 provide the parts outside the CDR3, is KAGVTQTPRYLIKTRGQQVTLSCSPISGHRSVSWYQQTPGQGLQFLFEYFSETQRNKGNFPGRFSGRQFSNSRSEMNVSTLELGDSALYLCASSSTPVDTGELFFGEGSRLTVL.

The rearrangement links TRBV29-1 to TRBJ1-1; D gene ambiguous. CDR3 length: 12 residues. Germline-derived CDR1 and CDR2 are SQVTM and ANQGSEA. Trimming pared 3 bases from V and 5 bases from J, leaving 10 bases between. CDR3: CSVEEAGTEAFF. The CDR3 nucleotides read TGCAGCGTTGAGGAGGCGGGAACTGAAGCTTTCTTT.

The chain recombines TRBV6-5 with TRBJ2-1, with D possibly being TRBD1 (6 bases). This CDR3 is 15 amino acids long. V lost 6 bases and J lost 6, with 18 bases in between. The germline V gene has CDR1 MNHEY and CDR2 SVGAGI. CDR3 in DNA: TGTGCCAGCAGGCTACAGGGAACGGGTGTCAATGAGCAGTTCTTC. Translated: CASRLQGTGVNEQFF.

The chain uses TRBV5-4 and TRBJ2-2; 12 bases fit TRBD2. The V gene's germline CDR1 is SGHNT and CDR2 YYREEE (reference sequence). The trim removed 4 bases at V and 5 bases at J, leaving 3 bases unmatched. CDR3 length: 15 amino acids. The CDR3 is CASSPTSGGTGELFF. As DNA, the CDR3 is TGTGCCAGCAGCCCGACTAGCGGGGGAACCGGGGAGCTGTTTTTT.

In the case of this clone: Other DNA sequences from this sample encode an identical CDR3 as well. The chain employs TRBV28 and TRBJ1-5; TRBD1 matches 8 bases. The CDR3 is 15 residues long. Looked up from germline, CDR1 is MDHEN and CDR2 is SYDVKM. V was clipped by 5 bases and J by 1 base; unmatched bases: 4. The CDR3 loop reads CASSRTGSSNQPQHF. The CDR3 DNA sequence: TGTGCCAGCAGTAGGACAGGGTCGAGCAATCAGCCCCAGCATTTT. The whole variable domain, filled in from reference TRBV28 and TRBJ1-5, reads DVKVTQSSRYLVKRTGEKVFLECVQDMDHENMFWYRQDPGLGLRLIYFSYDVKMKEKGDIPEGYSVSREKKERFSLILESASTNQTSMYLCASSRTGSSNQPQHFGDGTRLSIL.

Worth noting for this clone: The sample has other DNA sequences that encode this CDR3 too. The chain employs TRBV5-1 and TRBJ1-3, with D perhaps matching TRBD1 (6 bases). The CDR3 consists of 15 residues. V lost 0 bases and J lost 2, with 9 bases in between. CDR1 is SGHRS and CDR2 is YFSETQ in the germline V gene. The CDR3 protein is CASSLEGGPGNTIYF. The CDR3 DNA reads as TGCGCCAGCAGCTTGGAGGGGGGTCCTGGAAACACCATATATTTT.

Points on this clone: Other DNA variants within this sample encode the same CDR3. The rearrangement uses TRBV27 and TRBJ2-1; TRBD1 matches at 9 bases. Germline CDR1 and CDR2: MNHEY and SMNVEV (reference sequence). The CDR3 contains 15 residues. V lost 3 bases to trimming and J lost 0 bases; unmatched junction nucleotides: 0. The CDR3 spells CASSLGQGSYNEQFF. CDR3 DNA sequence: TGTGCCAGCAGTTTGGGACAGGGCTCCTACAATGAGCAGTTCTTC.

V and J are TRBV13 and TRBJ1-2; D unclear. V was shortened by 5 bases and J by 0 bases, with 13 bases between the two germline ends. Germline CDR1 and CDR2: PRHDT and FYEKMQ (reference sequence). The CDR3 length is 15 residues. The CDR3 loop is CASSPKPASNYGYTF. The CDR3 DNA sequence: TGTGCCAGCAGCCCGAAGCCGGCTTCTAACTATGGCTACACCTTC.

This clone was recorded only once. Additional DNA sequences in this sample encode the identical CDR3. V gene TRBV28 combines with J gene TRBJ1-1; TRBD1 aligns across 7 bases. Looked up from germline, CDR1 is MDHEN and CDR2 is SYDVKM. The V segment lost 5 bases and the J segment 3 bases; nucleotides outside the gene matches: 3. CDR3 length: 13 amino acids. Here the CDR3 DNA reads TGTGCCAGCAGTCTCGGGACAGACACTGAAGCTTTCTTT. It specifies CASSLGTDTEAFF.

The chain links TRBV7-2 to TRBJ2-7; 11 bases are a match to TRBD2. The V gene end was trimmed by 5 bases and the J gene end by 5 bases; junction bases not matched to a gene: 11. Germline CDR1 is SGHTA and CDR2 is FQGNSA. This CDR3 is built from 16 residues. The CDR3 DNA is TGTGCCAGCAGCACCCGACTAGCGGGGACCATTAACGAGCAGTACTTC. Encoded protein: CASSTRLAGTINEQYF.

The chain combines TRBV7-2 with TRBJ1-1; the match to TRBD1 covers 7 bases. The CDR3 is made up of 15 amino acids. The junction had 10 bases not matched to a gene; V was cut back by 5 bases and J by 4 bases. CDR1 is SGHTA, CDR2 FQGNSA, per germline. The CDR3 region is CASSLSTGVGTEAFF. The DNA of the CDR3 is TGTGCCAGCAGCCTTTCCACAGGGGTGGGCACTGAAGCTTTCTTT.

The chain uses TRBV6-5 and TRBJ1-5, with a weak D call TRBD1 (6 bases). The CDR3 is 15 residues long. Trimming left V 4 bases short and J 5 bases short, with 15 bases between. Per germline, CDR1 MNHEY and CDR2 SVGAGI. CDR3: CASSSDSRGYQPQHF. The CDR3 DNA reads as TGTGCCAGCAGTTCTGACTCCAGGGGTTATCAGCCCCAGCATTTT.

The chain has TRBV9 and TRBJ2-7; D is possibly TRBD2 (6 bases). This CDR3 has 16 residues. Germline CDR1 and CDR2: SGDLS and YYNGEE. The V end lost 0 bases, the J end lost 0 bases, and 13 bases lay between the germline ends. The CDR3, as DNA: TGTGCCAGCAGCGTAGACGGCGGGGCGAGCTCCTACGAGCAGTACTTC. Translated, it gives CASSVDGGASSYEQYF. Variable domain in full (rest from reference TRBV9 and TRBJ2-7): DSGVTQTPKHLITATGQRVTLRCSPRSGDLSVYWYQQSLDQGLQFLIQYYNGEERAKGNILERFSAQQFPDLHSELNLSSLELGDSALYFCASSVDGGASSYEQYFGPGTRLTVT.

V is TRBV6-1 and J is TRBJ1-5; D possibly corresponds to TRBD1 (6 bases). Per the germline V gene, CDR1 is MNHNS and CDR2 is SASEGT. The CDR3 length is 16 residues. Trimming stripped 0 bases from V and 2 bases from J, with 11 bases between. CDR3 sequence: CASSEARPGGNQPQHF. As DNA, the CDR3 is TGTGCCAGCAGTGAAGCTAGGCCAGGGGGCAATCAGCCCCAGCATTTT.

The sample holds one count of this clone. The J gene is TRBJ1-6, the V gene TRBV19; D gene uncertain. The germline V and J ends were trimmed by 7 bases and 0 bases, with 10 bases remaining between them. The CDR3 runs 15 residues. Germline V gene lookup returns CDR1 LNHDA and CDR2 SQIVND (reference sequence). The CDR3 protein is CASNDGSSYNSPLHF. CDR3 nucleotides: TGTGCCAGTAATGACGGGAGCTCCTATAATTCACCCCTCCACTTT.

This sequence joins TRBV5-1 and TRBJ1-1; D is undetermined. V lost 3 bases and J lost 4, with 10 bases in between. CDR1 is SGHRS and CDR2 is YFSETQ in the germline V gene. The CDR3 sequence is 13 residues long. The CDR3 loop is CASSSEPPTEAFF. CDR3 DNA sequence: TGCGCCAGCAGCTCTGAGCCCCCCACTGAAGCTTTCTTT. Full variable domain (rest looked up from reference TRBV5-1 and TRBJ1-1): KAGVTQTPRYLIKTRGQQVTLSCSPISGHRSVSWYQQTPGQGLQFLFEYFSETQRNKGNFPGRFSGRQFSNSRSEMNVSTLELGDSALYLCASSSEPPTEAFFGQGTRLTVV.

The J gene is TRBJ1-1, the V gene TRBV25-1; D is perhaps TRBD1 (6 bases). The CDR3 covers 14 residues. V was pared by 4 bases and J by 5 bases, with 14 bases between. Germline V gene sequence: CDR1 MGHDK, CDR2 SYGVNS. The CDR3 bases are TGTGCCAGCAGTGCAACCGGGACAAGAACTGAAGCTTTCTTT. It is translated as CASSATGTRTEAFF.

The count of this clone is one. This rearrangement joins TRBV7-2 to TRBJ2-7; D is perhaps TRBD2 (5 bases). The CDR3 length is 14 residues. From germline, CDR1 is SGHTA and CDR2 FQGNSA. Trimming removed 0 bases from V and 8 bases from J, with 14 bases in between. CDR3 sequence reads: CASSLAGAPLKQYF. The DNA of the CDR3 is TGTGCCAGCAGCTTAGCGGGAGCCCCCTTGAAGCAGTACTTC.

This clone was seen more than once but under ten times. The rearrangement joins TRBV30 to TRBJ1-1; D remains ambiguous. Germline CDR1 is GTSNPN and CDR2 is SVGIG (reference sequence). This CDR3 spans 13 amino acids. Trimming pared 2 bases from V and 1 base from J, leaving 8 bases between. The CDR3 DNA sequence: TGTGCCTGGAGTACGCCGAAGAACACTGAAGCTTTCTTT. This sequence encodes CAWSTPKNTEAFF.

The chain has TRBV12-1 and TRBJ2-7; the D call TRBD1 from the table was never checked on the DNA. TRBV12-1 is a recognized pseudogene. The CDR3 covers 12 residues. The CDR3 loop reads CASSRDSDNKYF. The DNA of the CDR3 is TGTGCCAGCAGCCGGGACAGCGACAATAAGTACTTC.

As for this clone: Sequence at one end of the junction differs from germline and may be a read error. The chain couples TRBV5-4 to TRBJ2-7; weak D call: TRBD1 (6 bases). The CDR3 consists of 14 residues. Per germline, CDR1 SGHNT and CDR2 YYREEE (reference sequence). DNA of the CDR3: TGCGCCAGCAGCCAAGAGGACAGATCCTACGAGCAGTACTTC. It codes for CASSQEDRSYEQYF.

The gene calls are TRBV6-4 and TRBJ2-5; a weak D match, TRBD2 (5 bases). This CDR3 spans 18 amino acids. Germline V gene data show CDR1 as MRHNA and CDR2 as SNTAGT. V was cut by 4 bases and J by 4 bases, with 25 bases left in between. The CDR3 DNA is TGTGCCAGCAGTGCCCCTTGCCCTAGCAGAAAAGCTTTAGAGACCCAGTACTTC. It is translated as CASSAPCPSRKALETQYF.

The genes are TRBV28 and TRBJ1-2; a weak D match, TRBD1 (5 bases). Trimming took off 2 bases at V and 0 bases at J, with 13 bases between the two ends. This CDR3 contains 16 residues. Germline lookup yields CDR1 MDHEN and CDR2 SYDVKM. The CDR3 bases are TGTGCCAGCAGTTTAGTGGCACCGGGGGCTAACTATGGCTACACCTTC. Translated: CASSLVAPGANYGYTF.

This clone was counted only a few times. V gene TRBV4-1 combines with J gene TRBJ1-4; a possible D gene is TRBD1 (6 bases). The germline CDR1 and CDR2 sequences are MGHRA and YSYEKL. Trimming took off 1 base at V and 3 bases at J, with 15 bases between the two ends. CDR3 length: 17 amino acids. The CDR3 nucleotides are TGCGCCAGCAGCCAAGGGGCCAAACAGGGCTCTAATGAAAAACTGTTTTTT. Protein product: CASSQGAKQGSNEKLFF.

As DNA, the CDR3 is TGCACCAGCAGCCAAGATGGTGGTCGGCTAGCGGGGGTGAGGCAGAATACAGATACGCAGTATTTT. It is translated as CTSSQDGGRLAGVRQNTDTQYF. The gene calls are TRBV1 and TRBJ2-3; the table's D call, TRBD2, has no DNA check behind it. TRBV1 is noted as a pseudogene. This CDR3 region has 22 residues.